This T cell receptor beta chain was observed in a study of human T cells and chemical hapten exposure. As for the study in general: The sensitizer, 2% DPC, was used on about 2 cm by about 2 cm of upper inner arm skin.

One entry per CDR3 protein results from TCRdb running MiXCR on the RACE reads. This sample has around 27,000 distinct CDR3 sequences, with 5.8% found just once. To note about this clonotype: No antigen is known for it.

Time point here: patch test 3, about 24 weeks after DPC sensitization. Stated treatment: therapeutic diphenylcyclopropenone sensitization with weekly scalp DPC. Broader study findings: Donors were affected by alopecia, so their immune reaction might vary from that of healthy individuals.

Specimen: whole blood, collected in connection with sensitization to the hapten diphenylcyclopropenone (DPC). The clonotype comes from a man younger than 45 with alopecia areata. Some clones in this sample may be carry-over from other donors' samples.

The CDR3 region is CSVRTAQTQYF. The CDR3 region has the DNA TGCAGCGTCCGGACTGCCCAAACGCAGTATTTT. J is TRBJ2-3 and V is TRBV29-1; D perhaps matches TRBD2 (5 bases). Between the trimmed V and J ends, which lost 6 bases and 9 bases, there was a span of 13 bases. The CDR3 covers 11 residues. Germline loops: CDR1 SQVTM, CDR2 ANQGSEA.